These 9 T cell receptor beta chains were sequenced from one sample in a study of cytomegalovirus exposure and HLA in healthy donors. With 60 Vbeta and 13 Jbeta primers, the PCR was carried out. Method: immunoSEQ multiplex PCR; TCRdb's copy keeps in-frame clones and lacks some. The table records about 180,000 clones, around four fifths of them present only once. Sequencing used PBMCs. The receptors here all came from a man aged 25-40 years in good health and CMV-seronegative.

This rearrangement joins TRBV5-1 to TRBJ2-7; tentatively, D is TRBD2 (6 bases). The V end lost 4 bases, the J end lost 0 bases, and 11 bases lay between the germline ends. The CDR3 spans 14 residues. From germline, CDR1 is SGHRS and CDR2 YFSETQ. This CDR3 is CASSVSGNSYEQYF. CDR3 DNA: TGCGCCAGCAGCGTTAGCGGTAACTCCTACGAGCAGTACTTC. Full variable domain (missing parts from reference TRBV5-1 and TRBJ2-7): KAGVTQTPRYLIKTRGQQVTLSCSPISGHRSVSWYQQTPGQGLQFLFEYFSETQRNKGNFPGRFSGRQFSNSRSEMNVSTLELGDSALYLCASSVSGNSYEQYFGPGTRLTVT.

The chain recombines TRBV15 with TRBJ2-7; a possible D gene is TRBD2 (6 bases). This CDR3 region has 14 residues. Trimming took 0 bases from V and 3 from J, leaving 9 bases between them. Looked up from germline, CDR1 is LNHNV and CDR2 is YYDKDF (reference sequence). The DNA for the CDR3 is TGTGCCACCAGCAGAGATCAGGAGGGCTACGAGCAGTACTTC. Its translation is CATSRDQEGYEQYF.

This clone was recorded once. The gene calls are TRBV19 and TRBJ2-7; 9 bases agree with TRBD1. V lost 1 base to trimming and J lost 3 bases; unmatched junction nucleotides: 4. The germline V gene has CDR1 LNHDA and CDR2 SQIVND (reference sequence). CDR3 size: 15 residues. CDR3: CASSIGTGVLYEQYF. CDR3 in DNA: TGTGCCAGTAGTATAGGGACAGGGGTCCTCTACGAGCAGTACTTC. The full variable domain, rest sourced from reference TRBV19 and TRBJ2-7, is DGGITQSPKYLFRKEGQNVTLSCEQNLNHDAMYWYRQDPGQGLRLIYYSQIVNDFQKGDIAEGYSVSREKKESFPLTVTSAQKNPTAFYLCASSIGTGVLYEQYFGPGTRLTVT.

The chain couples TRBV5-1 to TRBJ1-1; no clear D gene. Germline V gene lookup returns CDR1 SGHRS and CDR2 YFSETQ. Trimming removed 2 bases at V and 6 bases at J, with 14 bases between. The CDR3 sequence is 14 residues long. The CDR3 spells CASSLLLSRSEAFF. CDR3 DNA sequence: TGCGCCAGCAGCTTACTCTTATCGCGGTCTGAAGCTTTCTTT.

CDR3 in DNA: TGCGCCAGCAGTCAGGGGTTATCCGACACAGATACGCAGTATTTT. This translates into CASSQGLSDTDTQYF. The chain employs TRBV4-1 and TRBJ2-3; possible D gene TRBD1, 6 bases. CDR1 is MGHRA and CDR2 is YSYEKL in the germline V gene. CDR3 size: 15 residues. V shed 6 bases and J shed 2 bases, with 15 bases lying between them.

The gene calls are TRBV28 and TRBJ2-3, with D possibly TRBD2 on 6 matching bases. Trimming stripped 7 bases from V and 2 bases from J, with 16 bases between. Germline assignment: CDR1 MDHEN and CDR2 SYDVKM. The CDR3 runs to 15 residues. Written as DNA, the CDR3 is TGTGCCAGCACCCCCGGCGGGGAGCTCACAGATACGCAGTATTTT. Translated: CASTPGGELTDTQYF. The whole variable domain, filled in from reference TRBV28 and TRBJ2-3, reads DVKVTQSSRYLVKRTGEKVFLECVQDMDHENMFWYRQDPGLGLRLIYFSYDVKMKEKGDIPEGYSVSREKKERFSLILESASTNQTSMYLCASTPGGELTDTQYFGPGTRLTVL.

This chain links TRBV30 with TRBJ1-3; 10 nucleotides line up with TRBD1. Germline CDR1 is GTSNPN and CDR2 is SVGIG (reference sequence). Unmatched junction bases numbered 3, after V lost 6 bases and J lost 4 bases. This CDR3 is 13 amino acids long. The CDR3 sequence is CACGQGGGNTIYF. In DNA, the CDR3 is TGTGCCTGTGGACAGGGGGGCGGAAACACCATATATTTT.

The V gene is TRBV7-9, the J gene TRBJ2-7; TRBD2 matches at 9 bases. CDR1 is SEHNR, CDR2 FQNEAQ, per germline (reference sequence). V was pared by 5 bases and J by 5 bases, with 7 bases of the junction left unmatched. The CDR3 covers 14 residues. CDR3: CASSISGRYNEQYF. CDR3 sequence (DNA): TGTGCCAGCAGCATCAGCGGGAGGTACAACGAGCAGTACTTC.

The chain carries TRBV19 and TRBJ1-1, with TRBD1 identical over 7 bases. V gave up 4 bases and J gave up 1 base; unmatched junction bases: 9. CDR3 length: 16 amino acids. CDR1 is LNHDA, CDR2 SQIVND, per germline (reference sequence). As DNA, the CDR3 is TGTGCCAGTAGTACCGGACAGGCAAGGAGGAACACTGAAGCTTTCTTT. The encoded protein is CASSTGQARRNTEAFF.